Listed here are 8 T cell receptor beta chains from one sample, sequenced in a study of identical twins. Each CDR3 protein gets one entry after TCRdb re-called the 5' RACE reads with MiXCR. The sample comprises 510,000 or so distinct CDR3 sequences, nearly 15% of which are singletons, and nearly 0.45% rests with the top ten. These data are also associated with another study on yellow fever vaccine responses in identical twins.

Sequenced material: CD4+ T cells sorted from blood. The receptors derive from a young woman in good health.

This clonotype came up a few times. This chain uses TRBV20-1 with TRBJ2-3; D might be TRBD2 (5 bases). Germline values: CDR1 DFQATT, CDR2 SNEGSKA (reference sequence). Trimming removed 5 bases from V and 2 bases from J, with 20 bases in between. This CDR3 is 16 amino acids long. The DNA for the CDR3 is TGCAGTGCTCCCCCTCCACTAGAGGCCTTCACAGATACGCAGTATTTT. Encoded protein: CSAPPPLEAFTDTQYF.

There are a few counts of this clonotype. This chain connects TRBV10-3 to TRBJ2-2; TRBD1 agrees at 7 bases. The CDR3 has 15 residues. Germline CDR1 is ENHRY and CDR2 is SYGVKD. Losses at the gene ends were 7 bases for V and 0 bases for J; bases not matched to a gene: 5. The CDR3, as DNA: TGTGCCATCACCTCGACAGGGACGAACACCGGGGAGCTGTTTTTT. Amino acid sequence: CAITSTGTNTGELFF.

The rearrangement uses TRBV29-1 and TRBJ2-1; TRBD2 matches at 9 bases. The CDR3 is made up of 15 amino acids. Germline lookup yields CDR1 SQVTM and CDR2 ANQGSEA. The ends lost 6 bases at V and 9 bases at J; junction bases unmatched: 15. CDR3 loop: CSVHRAGGPGGEQFF. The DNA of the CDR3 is TGCAGCGTCCACCGGGCGGGAGGGCCCGGGGGTGAGCAGTTCTTC.

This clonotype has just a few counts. CDR3 sequence reads: CASSDQRGGYNEQFF. The CDR3 DNA sequence: TGCGCCAGCAGCGATCAGCGGGGGGGTTACAATGAGCAGTTCTTC. V is TRBV5-1 and J is TRBJ2-1; TRBD2 matches 10 bases. In germline, CDR1 is SGHRS, CDR2 YFSETQ. V dropped 4 bases and J dropped 4; count of bases not matched to a gene: 5. CDR3 size: 15 residues.

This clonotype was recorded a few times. The CDR3 region is CASSALGVASSNEQFF. In DNA, the CDR3 is TGTGCCAGCAGTGCCCTAGGGGTAGCCAGTTCCAATGAGCAGTTCTTC. This chain joins TRBV25-1 and TRBJ2-1; D possibly corresponds to TRBD1 (5 bases). The CDR3 covers 16 residues. Germline CDR1 and CDR2: MGHDK and SYGVNS. V lost 4 bases and J 6 bases, leaving 19 bases between the germline ends. Using reference TRBV25-1 and TRBJ2-1 for the parts outside the CDR3, the full variable domain is EADIYQTPRYLVIGTGKKITLECSQTMGHDKMYWYQQDPGMELHLIHYSYGVNSTEKGDLSSESTVSRIRTEHFPLTLESARPSHTSQYLCASSALGVASSNEQFFGPGTRLTVL.

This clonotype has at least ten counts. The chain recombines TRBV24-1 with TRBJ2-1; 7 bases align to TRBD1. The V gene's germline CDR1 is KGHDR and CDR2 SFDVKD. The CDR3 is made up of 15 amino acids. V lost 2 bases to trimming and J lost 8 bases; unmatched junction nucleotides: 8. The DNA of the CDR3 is TGTGCCACCAGTGATTCACAGGGGAAGTACGATGAGCAGTTCTTC. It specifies CATSDSQGKYDEQFF.

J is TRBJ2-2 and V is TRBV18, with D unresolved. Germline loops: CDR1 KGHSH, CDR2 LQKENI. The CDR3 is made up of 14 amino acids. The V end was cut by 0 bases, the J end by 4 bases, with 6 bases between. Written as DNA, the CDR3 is TGTGCCAGCTCACCACCGGGCCTCACCGGGGAGCTGTTTTTT. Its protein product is CASSPPGLTGELFF.

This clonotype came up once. CDR3 in amino acids: CASSQVRAVLFF. CDR3 nucleotide sequence: TGTGCCAGCAGCCAAGTCAGGGCCGTGCTGTTTTTT. The chain joins TRBV14 to TRBJ2-2; D may be TRBD1 (5 bases). Trimming stripped 1 base from V and 13 bases from J, with 10 bases between. Germline assignment: CDR1 SGHDN and CDR2 FVKESK. This CDR3 contains 12 residues.